Listed here are 29 T cell receptor beta chains from one sample, sequenced in a study of blood T cell repertoires in COVID-19. The method was immunoSEQ multiplex PCR; TCRdb's version includes in-frame clones alone and lacks a portion of them. The data contain about 150,000 clones, around 86% of them singletons. The specimen was peripheral blood. The receptors derive from an elderly woman with COVID-19, enrolled during active disease.

The chain has TRBV12-2 and TRBJ1-5; the listed D gene, TRBD1, was not tested against the DNA. TRBV12-2 is labeled a pseudogene. This CDR3 region has 14 residues. CDR3 DNA: TGTGCAAGTCGCTTAACCGGGACAGATCAGCCCCAGCATTTT. This gives the protein CASRLTGTDQPQHF.

This clone was observed a few times. J is TRBJ1-1 and V is TRBV19; TRBD1 agrees at 9 bases. The CDR3 consists of 14 residues. Germline V gene lookup returns CDR1 LNHDA and CDR2 SQIVND (reference sequence). V lost 7 bases and J lost 5; bases outside the gene matches: 8. The DNA for the CDR3 is TGTGCCAGTACTAAAGGACAGGGGCGTACTGAAGCTTTCTTT. It codes for CASTKGQGRTEAFF.

CDR3 protein: CASSLGTSGITDTQYF. CDR3 DNA: TGTGCCAGCAGCCTCGGGACTAGCGGAATCACAGATACGCAGTATTTT. The chain links TRBV7-3 to TRBJ2-3; 11 positions agree with TRBD2. The CDR3 runs to 16 residues. Germline CDR1 SGHTA, CDR2 FQGTGA. V lost 5 bases, J lost 2 bases, and 6 bases stayed unmatched. The full variable domain, in which reference TRBV7-3 and TRBJ2-3 provide the parts outside the CDR3, is GAGVSQTPSNKVTEKGKYVELRCDPISGHTALYWYRQSLGQGPEFLIYFQGTGAADDSGLPNDRFFAVRPEGSVSTLKIQRTERGDSAVYLCASSLGTSGITDTQYFGPGTRLTVL.

This chain links TRBV19 with TRBJ1-2; tentative D call: TRBD1 (5 bases). CDR1 and CDR2 (germline): LNHDA, SQIVND (reference sequence). The CDR3 has 14 residues. V gave up 5 bases and J gave up 2 bases, with 12 bases separating them. The CDR3 nucleotides read TGTGCCAGTAGTCACAGGACGGTAAACTATGGCTACACCTTC. Amino acids: CASSHRTVNYGYTF.

This chain links TRBV6-5 with TRBJ2-7, with D unresolved. The CDR3 is 14 amino acids. The V gene lost 0 bases and the J gene lost 0 bases, with 6 bases spanning the gap. Germline V gives CDR1 MNHEY, CDR2 SVGAGI. The CDR3 DNA sequence: TGTGCCAGCAGTTACTCGGCAGACTCCTACGAGCAGTACTTC. Amino acid sequence: CASSYSADSYEQYF.

This clone was picked up one time. The genes are TRBV5-8 and TRBJ1-4; D not resolved. With 0 bases removed from V and 8 bases from J, the gap between germline ends came to 14 bases. Germline CDR1 is SGHTS and CDR2 is YDEGEE. This CDR3 is built from 15 residues. The CDR3 region is CASSLAGIQGEKLFF. In DNA, the CDR3 is TGTGCCAGCAGCTTGGCGGGGATACAAGGCGAAAAACTGTTTTTT. Combining the CDR3 with reference TRBV5-8 and TRBJ1-4 gives the whole variable domain EAGVTQSPTHLIKTRGQQATLRCSPISGHTSVYWYQQALGLGLQFLLWYDEGEERNRGNFPPRFSGRQFPNYSSELNVNALELEDSALYLCASSLAGIQGEKLFFGSGTQLSVL.

The chain recombines TRBV7-6 with TRBJ1-1; the match to TRBD1 covers 7 bases. The CDR3 loop spans 14 amino acids. Per the germline V gene, CDR1 is SGHVS and CDR2 is FNYEAQ. J lost 3 bases, V lost 5 bases, and 6 bases had no gene match. The CDR3 region is CASSTGDRDTEAFF. CDR3 sequence (DNA): TGTGCCAGCAGCACAGGGGACAGAGACACTGAAGCTTTCTTT. Drawing the rest from reference TRBV7-6 and TRBJ1-1, the complete variable domain is GAGVSQSPRYKVTKRGQDVALRCDPISGHVSLYWYRQALGQGPEFLTYFNYEAQQDKSGLPNDRFSAERPEGSISTLTIQRTEQRDSAMYRCASSTGDRDTEAFFGQGTRLTVV.

The chain uses TRBV19 and TRBJ2-6, with a possible D match to TRBD1 (8 bases). There are 19 residues in the CDR3. V was shortened by 2 bases and J by 0 bases, with 17 bases between the two germline ends. The germline gives CDR1 LNHDA, CDR2 SQIVND (reference sequence). The CDR3 coding sequence is TGTGCCAGTAGTATAAGGGGGGGACAGGCAATCTCTGGGGCCAACGTCCTGACTTTC. This gives the protein CASSIRGGQAISGANVLTF.

The CDR3 DNA reads as TGTGCCAGCCGAACAACAGGGGGCACTGAAGCTTTCTTT. This codes for CASRTTGGTEAFF. The chain recombines TRBV6-5 with TRBJ1-1, with 8 positions matching TRBD1. The germline V gene encodes CDR1 MNHEY and CDR2 SVGAGI. There are 13 residues in the CDR3. The V and J ends lost 8 bases and 4 bases, in that order; junction bases with no gene match: 6.

This chain uses TRBV5-6 with TRBJ1-1, with D possibly TRBD1 on 6 matching bases. The CDR3 runs 14 residues. V gave up 3 bases and J gave up 11 bases, with 20 bases separating them. Germline CDR1 and CDR2: SGHDT and YYEEEE. Here the CDR3 reads CASSWSGQLRSAFF. CDR3 in DNA: TGTGCCAGCAGCTGGTCAGGACAGCTAAGGAGTGCTTTCTTT.

The rearrangement uses TRBV12-3 or TRBV12-4 and TRBJ1-1; no firm D call. The CDR3 sequence is 11 residues long. The V gene lost 4 bases and the J gene lost 7 bases, with 7 bases spanning the gap. This CDR3 is CASSYGFEAFF. CDR3 sequence (DNA): TGTGCCAGCAGTTACGGGTTTGAAGCTTTCTTT.

The chain joins TRBV7-9 to TRBJ2-5, with TRBD1 matching 10 bases. The CDR3 length is 15 residues. Trimming cost V 4 bases and J 5 bases; bases outside gene matches: 7. Germline V lookup: CDR1 SEHNR, CDR2 FQNEAQ (reference sequence). The CDR3 nucleotides are TGTGCCAGCAGCTCCTGGACAGGGGGTGATGAGACCCAGTACTTC. Translating gives CASSSWTGGDETQYF.

The rearrangement joins TRBV6-1 to TRBJ2-1, with 13 bases aligning to TRBD2. The CDR3 is 17 residues long. The junction had 11 bases not matched to a gene; V was cut back by 3 bases and J by 9 bases. Germline values: CDR1 MNHNS, CDR2 SASEGT. In DNA form, the CDR3 reads TGTGCCAGCAGTGATCCTGGACTAGCGGGAGTGGGGGCTGAGCAGTTCTTC. Translating it yields CASSDPGLAGVGAEQFF.

The rearrangement uses TRBV4-1 and TRBJ1-4; D is possibly TRBD1 (6 bases). The CDR3 is made up of 15 amino acids. CDR1 is MGHRA and CDR2 is YSYEKL in the germline V gene. V shed 4 bases and J shed 6 bases, with 15 bases lying between them. The CDR3 loop reads CASSPFGDTYEKLFF. In DNA, the CDR3 is TGCGCCAGCAGCCCTTTTGGGGACACCTATGAAAAACTGTTTTTT.

The rearrangement uses TRBV27 and TRBJ2-7; D ambiguous. Between the trimmed V and J ends, which lost 6 bases and 0 bases, there was a span of 18 bases. CDR1 MNHEY and CDR2 SMNVEV come from the germline V gene (reference sequence). The CDR3 has 16 residues. For the CDR3, the DNA is TGTGCCAGCAGCCCGATCGCGTTTAGGAGCTCCTACGAGCAGTACTTC. Translated, it gives CASSPIAFRSSYEQYF.

V usage is TRBV5-6 and J usage is TRBJ2-2; 8 bases fit TRBD2. This CDR3 spans 14 amino acids. The junction had 5 bases not matched to a gene; V was cut back by 4 bases and J by 6 bases. CDR1 is SGHDT and CDR2 is YYEEEE in the germline V gene. The CDR3 reads CASSPPGGAGELFF. The CDR3 nucleotides read TGTGCCAGCAGCCCACCGGGAGGGGCCGGGGAGCTGTTTTTT.

The genes are TRBV28 and TRBJ1-2, with D maybe TRBD1 (6 bases). The CDR3 runs to 17 residues. From germline, CDR1 is MDHEN and CDR2 SYDVKM. Trimming shortened V by 5 bases and J by 3 bases, and 22 bases separated the two germline ends. CDR3: CASSLRDTLASDYGYTF. The CDR3 DNA is TGTGCCAGCAGTCTCCGGGACACCCTAGCCTCAGACTATGGCTACACCTTC.

V is TRBV6-5 and J is TRBJ1-5; D unresolved. Germline CDR1 and CDR2: MNHEY and SVGAGI. Deletions cut 6 bases from V and 0 bases from J, with 6 bases between. CDR3 length: 13 residues. The CDR3 DNA follows: TGTGCCAGCAGAAGAGATAGCAATCAGCCCCAGCATTTT. It codes for CASRRDSNQPQHF.

The chain joins TRBV6-6 to TRBJ2-5, with TRBD2 identical over 10 bases. This CDR3 has 18 residues. The germline CDR1 and CDR2 sequences are MNHNY and SVGAGI (reference sequence). V trimming: 5 bases; J trimming: 1 base; junction bases outside the gene matches: 13. The CDR3 sequence: CASSRYPELAGIQETQYF. The CDR3 DNA reads as TGTGCCAGCAGTCGATACCCGGAACTAGCGGGAATCCAAGAGACCCAGTACTTC.

V gene TRBV27 combines with J gene TRBJ1-2; D may be TRBD1 (6 bases). CDR1 and CDR2 from the germline V gene are MNHEY and SMNVEV (reference sequence). Deletions cut 2 bases from V and 6 bases from J, with 19 bases between. The CDR3 sequence is 16 residues long. The CDR3 here is CASSLGYLQGNHGYTF. Written as DNA, the CDR3 is TGTGCCAGCAGTTTAGGGTACCTACAGGGTAATCATGGCTACACCTTC.

This clone occurred once. This chain connects TRBV28 to TRBJ2-4, with a possible D match to TRBD2 (6 bases). CDR3 length: 15 residues. V was pared by 5 bases and J by 7 bases, with 18 bases between. Per the germline V gene, CDR1 is MDHEN and CDR2 is SYDVKM. CDR3 in DNA: TGTGCCAGCAGTCCCCTCGGAGGGGTTTGGAACATTCAGTACTTC. Translated: CASSPLGGVWNIQYF.

The gene calls are TRBV12-3 or TRBV12-4 and TRBJ1-4; tentative D call: TRBD1 (6 bases). With 7 bases removed from V and 8 bases from J, the gap between germline ends came to 14 bases. The CDR3 sequence is 13 residues long. CDR3 coding DNA: TGTGCCAGCAACACAGGACAGTCAGAAAAACTGTTTTTT. Protein: CASNTGQSEKLFF.

In its sample, this clone ranks as medium-sized. This chain links TRBV4-2 with TRBJ2-7; TRBD2 matches at 9 bases. This CDR3 is 15 amino acids long. Trimming took 1 base from V and 2 from J; bases not matched to a gene: 3. CDR1 and CDR2 (germline): LGHNA, YNFKEQ. CDR3 DNA: TGTGCCAGCAGCCAAGGTTTAGCGGGAGCCTACGAGCAGTACTTC. Amino acid sequence: CASSQGLAGAYEQYF.

The V call is TRBV7-2, the J call TRBJ2-1; 12 bases map to TRBD2. Germline lookup yields CDR1 SGHTA and CDR2 FQGNSA. The CDR3 is 16 amino acids. Trimming cost V 5 bases and J 5 bases; bases outside gene matches: 7. CDR3 in amino acids: CASSNGGTSGHNEQFF. In nucleotides, the CDR3 is TGTGCCAGCAGCAATGGCGGGACTAGCGGGCACAATGAGCAGTTCTTC.

The chain couples TRBV12-3 or TRBV12-4 to TRBJ2-7; unclear D gene. V was trimmed by 4 bases and J by 4 bases, leaving 5 bases between them. The CDR3 runs to 11 residues. The CDR3 region is CASSSRYEQYF. CDR3 nucleotides: TGTGCCAGCAGTTCCCGGTACGAGCAGTACTTC.

This rearrangement joins TRBV28 to TRBJ1-2; D may be TRBD1 (6 bases). The V end was cut by 2 bases, the J end by 3 bases, with 16 bases between. This CDR3 has 16 residues. CDR1 is MDHEN, CDR2 SYDVKM, per germline. CDR3 loop: CASSLKVQGLDYGYTF. CDR3 coding DNA: TGTGCCAGCAGTTTAAAGGTCCAGGGGCTTGACTATGGCTACACCTTC.

This chain links TRBV7-9 with TRBJ2-7; 7 nucleotides match TRBD2. Looked up from germline, CDR1 is SEHNR and CDR2 is FQNEAQ (reference sequence). This CDR3 is 16 amino acids long. V shed 1 base, J shed 6 bases, and the junction held 12 bases outside the gene matches. CDR3 DNA sequence: TGTGCCAGCAGCTTAGTGAGCGGGACCGGCCCCCTCGAGCAGTACTTC. Translation: CASSLVSGTGPLEQYF.

The J gene is TRBJ1-5, the V gene TRBV28, with 8 bases aligning to TRBD1. Trimming removed 5 bases from V and 5 bases from J; junction bases left unmatched: 8. The CDR3 has 15 amino acids. Germline assignment: CDR1 MDHEN and CDR2 SYDVKM. CDR3 residues: CASSQTGVLDQPQHF. CDR3 bases: TGTGCCAGCAGTCAGACAGGGGTGCTCGATCAGCCCCAGCATTTT.

The chain recombines TRBV28 with TRBJ1-3; TRBD1 aligns across 7 bases. Germline-derived CDR1 and CDR2 are MDHEN and SYDVKM. V gave up 2 bases and J gave up 2 bases; unmatched junction bases: 6. CDR3 size: 16 residues. This CDR3 is CASSLPDRVAGNTIYF. CDR3 DNA sequence: TGTGCCAGCAGTTTACCCGACAGGGTTGCTGGAAACACCATATATTTT.